This entry lists 9 T cell receptor beta chains sequenced from one sample in a study of T cells in Graves' hyperthyroidism and ophthalmopathy. TCR beta CDR3 region amplification was performed from RNA transcripts. HTBI primers were employed in a first-round RT-PCR of the TCR CDR3. TCRdb reprocessed the multiplex PCR reads via MiXCR and lists one record per CDR3 protein. The data hold fewer than 110,000 distinct CDR3 sequences, with roughly 15% observed a single time. The specimen was blood. The receptors were gathered from a woman aged 50 to 60 with Graves' hyperthyroidism.

At least ten counts were recorded for this clonotype. The V call is TRBV5-5, the J call TRBJ1-2; TRBD1 matches 7 bases. V gave up 6 bases and J gave up 2 bases; unmatched junction bases: 13. The CDR3 runs 16 residues. CDR1 and CDR2 (germline): SGHKS, YYEKEE (reference sequence). DNA for the CDR3: TGTGCCAGCACCGAGCCGGGACAGATTTTGAACTATGGCTACACCTTC. It encodes CASTEPGQILNYGYTF. Variable domain in full (rest from reference TRBV5-5 and TRBJ1-2): DAGVTQSPTHLIKTRGQQVTLRCSPISGHKSVSWYQQVLGQGPQFIFQYYEKEERGRGNFPDRFSARQFPNYSSELNVNALLLGDSALYLCASTEPGQILNYGYTFGSGTRLTVV.

This clonotype was observed many times. The chain recombines TRBV28 with TRBJ1-6; 9 bases fit TRBD1. V shed 5 bases and J 7 bases; nucleotides not matched to a gene: 6. The CDR3 sequence is 15 residues long. Germline V gene data show CDR1 as MDHEN and CDR2 as SYDVKM. The CDR3 reads CASSPGQGRNSPLHF. The CDR3 nucleotides read TGTGCCAGCAGTCCGGGACAGGGCCGGAATTCACCCCTCCACTTT.

This clonotype was seen repeatedly, ten times or more. The chain combines TRBV2 with TRBJ1-5; a weak D match, TRBD1 (5 bases). The CDR3 extends over 14 amino acids. The germline V and J ends were trimmed by 5 bases and 0 bases, with 8 bases remaining between them. Per germline, CDR1 SNHLY and CDR2 FYNNEI. The CDR3 spells CASSRQNSNQPQHF. CDR3 DNA sequence: TGTGCCAGCAGTAGACAGAATAGCAATCAGCCCCAGCATTTT.

This clonotype was detected once. The chain carries TRBV2 and TRBJ1-2; D gene ambiguous. This CDR3 comprises 13 residues. The germline gives CDR1 SNHLY, CDR2 FYNNEI. V lost 1 base and J 4 bases, leaving 7 bases between the germline ends. The CDR3 here is CASSEGQIYGYTF. DNA for the CDR3: TGTGCCAGCAGTGAAGGCCAGATCTATGGCTACACCTTC.

The sample holds a few counts of this clonotype. The rearrangement joins TRBV7-9 to TRBJ2-3; D unresolved. Germline V gene lookup returns CDR1 SEHNR and CDR2 FQNEAQ (reference sequence). CDR3 length: 13 residues. Trimming took 7 bases from V and 0 from J, leaving 8 bases between them. The CDR3 loop is CASMWFSTDTQYF. The CDR3, as DNA: TGTGCCAGCATGTGGTTTAGCACAGATACGCAGTATTTT.

This clonotype was seen a handful of times. This rearrangement joins TRBV5-8 to TRBJ1-2; D is undetermined. There are 13 residues in the CDR3. Trimming took off 0 bases at V and 4 bases at J, with 7 bases between the two ends. Germline V CDR1 and CDR2: SGHTS, YDEGEE. CDR3 amino acids: CASSLGRLYGYTF. In DNA form, the CDR3 reads TGTGCCAGCAGCTTGGGACGGCTCTATGGCTACACCTTC.

In the case of this clonotype: This sequence may be a read error, since a much larger clone differs from it by one base. The rearrangement links TRBV28 to TRBJ1-1; D gene unclear. The CDR3 runs to 12 residues. V lost 8 bases to trimming and J lost 1 base, with 8 bases between them. In germline, CDR1 is MDHEN, CDR2 SYDVKM. CDR3 bases: TGTGCCAGCGTCTCGGGGAACACTGAAGCTTTCTTT. Translating gives CASVSGNTEAFF.

This clonotype has a count of ten or more. This rearrangement joins TRBV5-1 to TRBJ1-6; D not certain. Germline loops: CDR1 SGHRS, CDR2 YFSETQ. V lost 1 base and J 5 bases, leaving 7 bases between the germline ends. This CDR3 contains 14 residues. The DNA of the CDR3 is TGCGCCAGCAGCTTGTTCGGACATAATTCACCCCTCCACTTT. This codes for CASSLFGHNSPLHF.

This clonotype came up many times. The genes are TRBV11-2 and TRBJ2-1; 7 bases are shared with TRBD2. This CDR3 comprises 14 residues. Germline-derived CDR1 and CDR2 are SGHAT and FQNNGV. Trimming cost V 5 bases and J 6 bases; bases outside gene matches: 7. The CDR3 region is CASSPWTGGNEQFF. The CDR3, as DNA: TGTGCCAGCAGCCCTTGGACGGGGGGCAATGAGCAGTTCTTC.